The rows below give T cell receptor beta chains drawn from one sample of a study of T cells in Graves' hyperthyroidism and ophthalmopathy. TCRdb analysed the multiplex PCR reads with MiXCR anew, one entry per CDR3 protein. The sample holds approximately 610,000 distinct CDR3 sequences; 15% to 20% are singletons and the top ten take more than 15%. Sequenced: blood. These receptors were collected from a woman under 30 with Graves' hyperthyroidism. Each CDR3 is given with its conserved first and last residue. D genes are given only for firm matches. Some rows have no size entry. The others give once, few or many, or a class for an expanded clone.

d_gene: TRBD1
v_gene: TRBV24-1
j_gene: TRBJ1-2
abundance: many
CDR3aa: CATSDAGTGDYGYTF
CDR3nt: TGTGCCACCAGTGACGCCGGGACAGGGGACTATGGCTACACCTTC

d_gene: TRBD1
v_gene: TRBV3-1
j_gene: TRBJ1-2
abundance: many
CDR3aa: CASSHGQAQFYGYTF
CDR3nt: TGTGCCAGCAGTCACGGACAGGCCCAATTCTATGGCTACACCTTC

d_gene: TRBD2
v_gene: TRBV19
j_gene: TRBJ2-2
abundance: many
CDR3aa: CASSIVSGTYTGELFF
CDR3nt: TGTGCCAGTAGTATCGTTAGCGGGACGTACACCGGGGAGCTGTTTTTT

d_gene: TRBD1
v_gene: TRBV10-3
j_gene: TRBJ1-2
abundance: many
CDR3aa: CAISWTGNNYGYTF
CDR3nt: TGTGCCATCAGCTGGACAGGGAATAACTATGGCTACACCTTC

d_gene: TRBD1
v_gene: TRBV29-1
j_gene: TRBJ2-2
abundance: few
CDR3aa: CSGGTGVSTGELFF
CDR3nt: TGCAGCGGAGGGACAGGGGTTAGCACCGGGGAGCTGTTTTTT

d_gene: TRBD2
v_gene: TRBV28
j_gene: TRBJ2-5
abundance: .
CDR3aa: CASSDPSGSQLETQYF
CDR3nt: TGTGCCAGCAGCGACCCTAGCGGGAGTCAACTAGAGACCCAGTACTTC

d_gene: TRBD2
v_gene: TRBV12-5
j_gene: TRBJ2-7
abundance: many
CDR3aa: CASGLGRGYEQYF
CDR3nt: TGTGCTAGTGGTTTGGGGCGGGGGTACGAGCAGTACTTC

d_gene: .
v_gene: TRBV6-5
j_gene: TRBJ2-1
abundance: .
CDR3aa: CASSYSGLGSYNEQFF
CDR3nt: TGTGCCAGCAGTTACTCTGGCTTGGGCTCCTACAATGAGCAGTTCTTC

d_gene: TRBD1
v_gene: TRBV4-1
j_gene: TRBJ1-1
abundance: few
CDR3aa: CASSQVFLEQGEAFF
CDR3nt: TGCGCCAGCAGCCAAGTATTTCTAGAGCAGGGGGAGGCTTTCTTT

d_gene: .
v_gene: TRBV20-1
j_gene: TRBJ2-7
abundance: few
CDR3aa: CSARDPGAYEQYF
CDR3nt: TGCAGTGCTAGAGACCCAGGGGCCTACGAGCAGTACTTC

d_gene: TRBD2
v_gene: TRBV15
j_gene: TRBJ2-2
abundance: few
CDR3aa: CATSRDLGLASGELFF
CDR3nt: TGTGCCACCAGCAGAGATCTGGGACTAGCTTCCGGGGAGCTGTTTTTT

d_gene: .
v_gene: TRBV4-2
j_gene: TRBJ2-2
abundance: .
CDR3aa: CASSQEGAANTGELFF
CDR3nt: TGTGCCAGCAGCCAAGAGGGGGCCGCGAACACCGGGGAGCTGTTTTTT

d_gene: .
v_gene: TRBV18
j_gene: TRBJ2-5
abundance: .
CDR3aa: CASSPWSGSQETQYF
CDR3nt: TGTGCCAGCTCACCTTGGAGCGGGTCCCAAGAGACCCAGTACTTC

d_gene: .
v_gene: TRBV20-1
j_gene: TRBJ1-2
abundance: .
CDR3aa: CSARSPPGSVVYTF
CDR3nt: TGCAGTGCTAGATCCCCTCCAGGGAGTGTAGTCTACACCTTC

d_gene: .
v_gene: TRBV7-6
j_gene: TRBJ2-1
abundance: .
CDR3aa: CASSPGGSAGQFF
CDR3nt: TGTGCCAGCAGCCCCGGGGGTAGCGCCGGGCAGTTCTTC

d_gene: TRBD1
v_gene: TRBV9
j_gene: TRBJ2-1
abundance: .
CDR3aa: CASSVAGTGQNEQFF
CDR3nt: TGTGCCAGCAGCGTAGCCGGGACAGGGCAGAATGAGCAGTTCTTC

d_gene: TRBD2
v_gene: TRBV6-1
j_gene: TRBJ2-3
abundance: many
CDR3aa: CASTVTSGGAGDTQYF
CDR3nt: TGTGCCAGCACCGTGACTAGCGGGGGGGCCGGGGATACGCAGTATTTT

d_gene: .
v_gene: TRBV6-9
j_gene: TRBJ2-3
abundance: .
CDR3aa: CASRPAQDYRSTDTQYF
CDR3nt: TGTGCCAGCAGGCCCGCCCAGGACTACCGCAGCACAGATACGCAGTATTTT

d_gene: .
v_gene: TRBV3-1
j_gene: TRBJ2-3
abundance: .
CDR3aa: CASSQGGAVGTQYF
CDR3nt: TGTGCCAGCAGCCAAGGCGGTGCGGTGGGTACGCAGTATTTT

d_gene: .
v_gene: TRBV7-2
j_gene: TRBJ1-3
abundance: many
CDR3aa: CASSLAGNTIYF
CDR3nt: TGTGCCAGCAGCCTCGCTGGAAACACCATATATTTT

d_gene: .
v_gene: TRBV12-3/TRBV12-4
j_gene: TRBJ2-5
abundance: many
CDR3aa: CASRETWGSETQYF
CDR3nt: TGTGCCAGCAGGGAGACGTGGGGGAGTGAGACCCAGTACTTC

d_gene: .
v_gene: TRBV5-1
j_gene: TRBJ2-7
abundance: many
CDR3aa: CASSRQTSNYEQYF
CDR3nt: TGCGCCAGCAGCCGACAGACCAGCAACTACGAGCAGTACTTC

d_gene: TRBD1
v_gene: TRBV11-2
j_gene: TRBJ2-3
abundance: many
CDR3aa: CASSPRQGSTDTQYF
CDR3nt: TGTGCCAGCAGCCCACGACAGGGAAGCACAGATACGCAGTATTTT

d_gene: .
v_gene: TRBV19
j_gene: TRBJ2-7
abundance: once
CDR3aa: CASSGGASYNEQYF
CDR3nt: TGTGCCAGTAGCGGAGGGGCGTCCTACAATGAGCAGTACTTC

d_gene: .
v_gene: TRBV6-1
j_gene: TRBJ2-3
abundance: many
CDR3aa: CASTPWRSPTDTQYF
CDR3nt: TGTGCCAGCACCCCTTGGCGTTCCCCCACAGATACGCAGTATTTT